This is a list of T cell receptor beta chains from one sample in a study of cytomegalovirus exposure and HLA in healthy donors. The data were produced by immunoSEQ multiplex PCR, yet TCRdb's version contains in-frame clones alone and is incomplete. The profile shows roughly 120,000 clones, about three quarters of them singletons. Sequences were obtained from PBMCs. The receptors shown here come from a man aged 50 to 60 in good health and CMV-seronegative. The CDR3 runs from the conserved cysteine through the conserved F or W. Fields, in order: V gene, CDR3 length, D gene, clone size, J gene, CDR3 DNA, CDR3 protein. The D gene is left open where the match is weak. The size field is filled for only some rows; it gives once, few, many or a size class.

>TRBV5-4|17|TRBD2|-|TRBJ2-3
TGTGCCAGCAGCCCTAGGACTAGCGGGGCGGCTACAGATACGCAGTATTTT
CASSPRTSGAATDTQYF
>TRBV18|14|TRBD1|-|TRBJ2-7
TGTGCCAGCTCACCACGGACAGGGGTCCACGAGCAGTACTTC
CASSPRTGVHEQYF
>TRBV6-1|16|TRBD2|once|TRBJ2-7
TGTGCCAGCAGTGCCCTAGCGGGGCTAATCTCCTACGAGCAGTACTTC
CASSALAGLISYEQYF
>TRBV6-1|13|-|-|TRBJ2-1
TGTGCCAGCAAGGTCGGGGAGCCCAATGAGCAGTTCTTC
CASKVGEPNEQFF
>TRBV6-6|15|-|-|TRBJ2-2
TGTGCCAGCAGTTCCCGACGACAGCAGGGTATAGGGTTGTTTTTT
CASSSRRQQGIGLFF
>TRBV2|13|-|once|TRBJ1-5
TGTGCCAGCACGAGGTCTCCAAATCAGCCCCAGCATTTT
CASTRSPNQPQHF
>TRBV27|14|TRBD1|-|TRBJ2-2
TGTGCCAGCAGCCGGACAGGGGCTTCCCGGGAGCTGTTTTTT
CASSRTGASRELFF
>TRBV28|15|TRBD2|-|TRBJ2-5
TGTGCCAGCAGCTCACTAGCGGGGAGAGAAGAGACCCAGTACTTC
CASSSLAGREETQYF
>TRBV28|13|-|-|TRBJ2-3
TGTGCCAGCAGGCCAGGGGGCACAGATACGCAGTATTTT
CASRPGGTDTQYF
>TRBV6-6|15|-|-|TRBJ1-2
TGTGCCAGCAGTCAAGACAGGAGAATTAACTATGGCTACACCTTC
CASSQDRRINYGYTF
>TRBV21-1|15|-|-|TRBJ1-2
TGTGCCAGCAGCACACAGGGGCCGTACAACTATGGCTACACCTTC
CASSTQGPYNYGYTF
>TRBV30|15|TRBD2|-|TRBJ2-1
TGTGCCTGGAGGATCCTCGGCGGGGGGGCGGATGAGCAGTTCTTC
CAWRILGGGADEQFF
>TRBV6-5|14|-|-|TRBJ1-5
TGTGCCAGCAATATCTTTCCTAGCAATCAGCCCCAGCATTTT
CASNIFPSNQPQHF
>TRBV7-9|18|TRBD1|few|TRBJ2-7
TGTGCCAGCAGCGGAGAGGGCCTGCAGGGGGCGACGCCCTACGAGCAGTACTTC
CASSGEGLQGATPYEQYF
>TRBV7-2|17|TRBD1|few|TRBJ1-2
TGTGCCAGCAGCTTAGCCACTGGACAGGGGGTATCGGGTGGCTACACCTTC
CASSLATGQGVSGGYTF
>TRBV7-2|14|-|-|TRBJ2-5
TGTGCCAGCAGCTTGGACGGGGGGCGGGGGACCCAGTACTTC
CASSLDGGRGTQYF
>TRBV5-1|14|-|-|TRBJ1-5
TGCGCCAGCAGCTTACAGGGAGAAGATCAGCCCCAGCATTTT
CASSLQGEDQPQHF
>TRBV7-9|18|-|-|TRBJ1-2
TGTTCCAGCAGCTCTAGTAGGGGGACCCCCACCTATAACTATGGCTACACCTTC
CSSSSSRGTPTYNYGYTF
>TRBV7-2|13|TRBD1|few|TRBJ2-1
TGTGCCAGCAGCGTACCGGGACAGGAAAATCCGTTCTTC
CASSVPGQENPFF
>TRBV30|14|-|-|TRBJ2-3
TGTGCCTGGAGTGTCGGTAGCCACACAGATACGCAGTATTTT
CAWSVGSHTDTQYF
>TRBV15|13|-|-|TRBJ1-6
TGTGCCACCAGCAGAGGGAGAAATTCACCCCTCCACTTT
CATSRGRNSPLHF
>TRBV5-4|16|TRBD1|-|TRBJ2-2
TGTGCCAGCAGCGACAGGGGGTCGGGGGACACCGGGGAGCTGTTTTTT
CASSDRGSGDTGELFF
>TRBV11-2|15|TRBD2|few|TRBJ2-7
TGTGCCAGCAGCCTAGCGAGCGGGGCCTTGCACGAGCAGTACTTC
CASSLASGALHEQYF
>TRBV5-4|16|TRBD1|once|TRBJ1-1
TGTGCCAGCAGCTTGTCCCTGGGACAGGGGAACACTGAAGCTTTCTTT
CASSLSLGQGNTEAFF
>TRBV4-1|16|TRBD2|-|TRBJ2-5
TGCGCCAGCAGCCAAGACCCCAGCGGGGGTCAAGAGACCCAGTACTTC
CASSQDPSGGQETQYF
>TRBV2|13|-|-|TRBJ1-1
TGTGCCAGCAGTGTACAGCAGAACACTGAAGCTTTCTTT
CASSVQQNTEAFF
>TRBV4-2|19|TRBD1|-|TRBJ2-2
TGTGCCAGCAGCCAAGATCGAGGGGGGGGACAGGGGTCACCGGGGGAGCTGTTTTTT
CASSQDRGGGQGSPGELFF
>TRBV6-1|14|-|-|TRBJ2-7
TGTGCCAGCAGTGAACCCTGGGCCACCTACGAGCAGTACTTC
CASSEPWATYEQYF
>TRBV5-1|15|-|-|TRBJ2-1
TGCGCCAGCAGCGGGTCCGGGGTCGAGGACAATGAGCAGTTCTTC
CASSGSGVEDNEQFF
>TRBV2|15|-|-|TRBJ2-1
TGTGCCAGCATCGGGACACAGATTTCCTACAATGAGCAGTTCTTC
CASIGTQISYNEQFF
>TRBV11-2|14|-|-|TRBJ2-5
TGTGCCAGCAGGAAGCAACAGGCTGCAGAGACCCAGTACTTC
CASRKQQAAETQYF
>TRBV19|16|TRBD2|few|TRBJ2-7
TGTGCCAGTAGTCCCAGAGCCGGGGGGAAGCCCTACGAGCAGTACTTC
CASSPRAGGKPYEQYF
>TRBV6-1|12|TRBD1|-|TRBJ1-2
TGTGCCAGCTGGACAGGGCTACATGGCTACACCTTC
CASWTGLHGYTF
>TRBV5-1|18|TRBD1|-|TRBJ2-3
TGCGCCAGCAGCTTGAATCAGCGGGACAGGGGGCTTGCAGATACGCAGTATTTT
CASSLNQRDRGLADTQYF
>TRBV28|14|-|few|TRBJ1-2
TGTGCCAGCAGAGACAATTCTGGAGGCTATGGCTACACCTTC
CASRDNSGGYGYTF
>TRBV25-1|15|TRBD2|-|TRBJ2-5
TGTGCCAGCAGTGAATCTAGCGGGGGGGAGGAGACCCAGTACTTC
CASSESSGGEETQYF
>TRBV2|11|-|-|TRBJ1-1
TGTGCCAGCAGTGAATTTTTCGGAGCTTTCTTT
CASSEFFGAFF
>TRBV18|12|-|-|TRBJ2-7
TGTGCCAGCTCACCACGACGGGACGAGCAGTACTTC
CASSPRRDEQYF
>TRBV5-1|14|-|-|TRBJ1-2
TGCGCCAGCAGTCAGGGGCGCCTTAACTATGGCTACACCTTC
CASSQGRLNYGYTF
>TRBV6-5|14|TRBD1|-|TRBJ1-2
TGTGCCAGCAGGAGGGGACAGGGGAACTATGGCTACACCTTC
CASRRGQGNYGYTF
>TRBV15|15|TRBD1|-|TRBJ2-1
TGTGCCACCAGCATTGGACAGGGGGCCTACAATGAGCAGTTCTTC
CATSIGQGAYNEQFF
>TRBV5-1|14|-|-|TRBJ2-7
TGCGCCAGCAGTTCCGGACAGAGCTCCTACGAGCAGTACTTC
CASSSGQSSYEQYF
>TRBV5-4|15|-|-|TRBJ2-3
TGTGCCAGCAGCCCGGACAGTCCTAGCACAGATACGCAGTATTTT
CASSPDSPSTDTQYF
>TRBV11-3|13|TRBD2|-|TRBJ2-5
TGTGCCAGCAGCGGGAGGGCCCAAGAGACCCAGTACTTC
CASSGRAQETQYF
>TRBV7-9|12|-|-|TRBJ1-4
TGTGCCAGCAGCTCCACTGATGAAAAACTGTTTTTT
CASSSTDEKLFF